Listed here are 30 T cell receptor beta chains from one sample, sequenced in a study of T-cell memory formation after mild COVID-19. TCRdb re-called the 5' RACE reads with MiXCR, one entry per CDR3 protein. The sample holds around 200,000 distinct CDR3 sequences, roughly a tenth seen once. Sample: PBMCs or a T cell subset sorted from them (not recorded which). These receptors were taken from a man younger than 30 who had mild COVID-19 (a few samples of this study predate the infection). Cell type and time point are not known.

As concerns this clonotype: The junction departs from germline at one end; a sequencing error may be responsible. CDR3 protein: CASTPVPNTGKLFF. The CDR3, as DNA: TGTGCCAGCACACCCGTGCCGAACACCGGGAAGCTGTTTTTT. The rearrangement links TRBV25-1 to TRBJ2-2; the D gene is possibly TRBD2 (5 bases). The CDR3 runs 14 residues. Per the germline V gene, CDR1 is MGHDK and CDR2 is SYGVNS.

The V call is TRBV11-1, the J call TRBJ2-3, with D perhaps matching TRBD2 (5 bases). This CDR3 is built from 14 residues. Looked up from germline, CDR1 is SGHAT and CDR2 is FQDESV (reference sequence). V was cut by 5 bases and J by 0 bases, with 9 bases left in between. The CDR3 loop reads CASSHPGSTDTQYF. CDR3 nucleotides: TGTGCCAGCAGCCACCCGGGGAGCACAGATACGCAGTATTTT.

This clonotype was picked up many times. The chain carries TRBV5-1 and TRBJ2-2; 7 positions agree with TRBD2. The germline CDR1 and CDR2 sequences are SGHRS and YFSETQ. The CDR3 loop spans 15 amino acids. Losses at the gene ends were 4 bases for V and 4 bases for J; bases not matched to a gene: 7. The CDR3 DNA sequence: TGCGCCAGCAGCCGGGAGGTCGGGGTCACCGGGGAGCTGTTTTTT. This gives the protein CASSREVGVTGELFF. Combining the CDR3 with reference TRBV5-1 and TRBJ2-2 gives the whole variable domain KAGVTQTPRYLIKTRGQQVTLSCSPISGHRSVSWYQQTPGQGLQFLFEYFSETQRNKGNFPGRFSGRQFSNSRSEMNVSTLELGDSALYLCASSREVGVTGELFFGEGSRLTVL.

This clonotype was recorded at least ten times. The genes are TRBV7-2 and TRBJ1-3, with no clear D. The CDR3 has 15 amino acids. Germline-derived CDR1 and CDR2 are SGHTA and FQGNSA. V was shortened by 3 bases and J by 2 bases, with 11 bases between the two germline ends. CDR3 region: CASSFQFGAGNTIYF. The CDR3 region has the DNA TGTGCCAGCAGCTTCCAGTTTGGGGCTGGAAACACCATATATTTT.

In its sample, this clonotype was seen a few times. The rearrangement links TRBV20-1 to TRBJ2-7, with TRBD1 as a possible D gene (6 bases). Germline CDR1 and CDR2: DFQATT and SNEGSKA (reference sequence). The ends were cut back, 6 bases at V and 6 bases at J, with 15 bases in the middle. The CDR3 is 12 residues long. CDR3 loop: CSAPGQLAEQYF. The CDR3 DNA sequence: TGCAGTGCCCCCGGACAGCTGGCCGAGCAGTACTTC.

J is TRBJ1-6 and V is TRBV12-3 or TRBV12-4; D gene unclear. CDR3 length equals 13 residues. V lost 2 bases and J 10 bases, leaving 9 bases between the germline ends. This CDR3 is CASSLTRSSPLHF. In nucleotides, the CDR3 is TGTGCCAGCAGTTTAACCCGATCGTCACCCCTCCACTTT.

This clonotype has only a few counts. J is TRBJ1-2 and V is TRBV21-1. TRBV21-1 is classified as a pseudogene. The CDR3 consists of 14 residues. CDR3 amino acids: CASSKEAGSSGYTF. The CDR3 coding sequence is TGTGCCAGCAGCAAAGAGGCAGGTTCGAGTGGCTACACCTTC.

The CDR3: CASSLGNSSYNEQFF. For the CDR3, the DNA is TGTGCCAGCAGCCTAGGTAATAGCTCCTACAATGAGCAGTTCTTC. The genes are TRBV9 and TRBJ2-1; D remains ambiguous. The CDR3 has 15 residues. Germline V gene data show CDR1 as SGDLS and CDR2 as YYNGEE. Trimming stripped 4 bases from V and 0 bases from J, with 11 bases between.

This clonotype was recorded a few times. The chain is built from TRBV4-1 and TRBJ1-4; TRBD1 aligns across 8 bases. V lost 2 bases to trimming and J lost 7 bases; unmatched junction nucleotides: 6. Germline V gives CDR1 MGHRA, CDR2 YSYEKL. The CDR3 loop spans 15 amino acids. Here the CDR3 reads CASSQIGQGSEKLFF. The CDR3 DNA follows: TGCGCCAGCAGCCAAATCGGACAGGGAAGTGAAAAACTGTTTTTT.

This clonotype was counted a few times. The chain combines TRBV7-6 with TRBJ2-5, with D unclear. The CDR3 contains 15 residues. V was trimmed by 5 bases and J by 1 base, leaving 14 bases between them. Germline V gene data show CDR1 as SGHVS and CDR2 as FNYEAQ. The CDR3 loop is CASSLPQRTQETQYF. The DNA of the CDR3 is TGTGCCAGCAGCCTACCCCAGCGAACCCAAGAGACCCAGTACTTC.

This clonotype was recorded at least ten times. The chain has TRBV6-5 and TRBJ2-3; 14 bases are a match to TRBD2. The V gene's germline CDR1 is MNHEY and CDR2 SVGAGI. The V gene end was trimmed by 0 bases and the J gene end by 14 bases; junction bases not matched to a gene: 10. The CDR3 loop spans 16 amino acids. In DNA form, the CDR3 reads TGTGCCAGCAGTTACTCCCAGACTAGCGGGGGGGCCCGGCTGTATTTT. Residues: CASSYSQTSGGARLYF.

CDR3: CASSSGQGTQETQYF. The DNA for the CDR3 is TGCGCCAGCAGCTCGGGACAGGGAACCCAAGAGACCCAGTACTTC. The chain joins TRBV5-1 to TRBJ2-5; TRBD1 aligns across 9 bases. The CDR3 totals 15 residues. J gave up 1 base and V 3 bases, and 4 bases lay outside the gene matches. Germline CDR1 and CDR2: SGHRS and YFSETQ.

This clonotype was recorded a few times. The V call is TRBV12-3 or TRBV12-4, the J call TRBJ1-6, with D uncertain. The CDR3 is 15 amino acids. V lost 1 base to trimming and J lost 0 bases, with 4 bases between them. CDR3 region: CASSLGPSYNSPLHF. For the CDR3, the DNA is TGTGCCAGCAGTTTAGGCCCCTCCTATAATTCACCCCTCCACTTT.

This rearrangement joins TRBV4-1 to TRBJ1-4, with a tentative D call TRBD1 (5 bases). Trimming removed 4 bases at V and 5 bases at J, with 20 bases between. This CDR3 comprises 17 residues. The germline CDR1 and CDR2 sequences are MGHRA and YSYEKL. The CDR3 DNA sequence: TGCGCCAGCAGCCTCCATGGCCTTCCAGGGCTCAATGAAAAACTGTTTTTT. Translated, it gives CASSLHGLPGLNEKLFF.

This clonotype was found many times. CDR3: CASSNLRGGPGTGELFF. CDR3 DNA sequence: TGTGCCAGCAGCAACTTGCGGGGAGGCCCGGGCACCGGGGAGCTGTTTTTT. This chain uses TRBV11-2 with TRBJ2-2; TRBD2 might be the D (6 bases). The V gene lost 5 bases and the J gene lost 4 bases, with 20 bases spanning the gap. The CDR3 runs to 17 residues. From germline, CDR1 is SGHAT and CDR2 FQNNGV.

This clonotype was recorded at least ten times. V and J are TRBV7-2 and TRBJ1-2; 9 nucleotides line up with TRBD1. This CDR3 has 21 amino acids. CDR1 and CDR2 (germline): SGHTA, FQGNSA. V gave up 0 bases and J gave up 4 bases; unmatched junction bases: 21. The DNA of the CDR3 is TGTGCCAGCAGCTTAGCGTTTAAGTTAAAGAGAGGACAGGGGTCAGGCTATGGCTACACCTTC. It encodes CASSLAFKLKRGQGSGYGYTF.

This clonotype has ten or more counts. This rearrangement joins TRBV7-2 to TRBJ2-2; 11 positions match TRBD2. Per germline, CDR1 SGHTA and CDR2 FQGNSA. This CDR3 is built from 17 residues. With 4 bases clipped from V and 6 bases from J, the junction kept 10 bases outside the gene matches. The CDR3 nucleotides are TGTGCCAGCAGCTCGTACTCCGGGACTAGCGGCTCCGGGGAGCTGTTTTTT. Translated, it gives CASSSYSGTSGSGELFF.

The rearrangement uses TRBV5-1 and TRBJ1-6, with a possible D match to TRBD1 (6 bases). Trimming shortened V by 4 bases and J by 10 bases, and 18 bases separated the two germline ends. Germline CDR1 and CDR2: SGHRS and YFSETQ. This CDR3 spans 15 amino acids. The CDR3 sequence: CASSLATGTPSPLHF. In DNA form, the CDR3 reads TGCGCCAGCAGCCTGGCCACCGGGACACCCTCACCCCTCCACTTT.

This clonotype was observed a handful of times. The CDR3 DNA reads TGCGGCTTACCGTCGAGGTCAACCGGGGAGCTGTTTTTT. The encoded protein is CGLPSRSTGELFF. The chain uses TRBV20-1 and TRBJ2-2, with D unresolved. The CDR3 contains 13 residues. Germline CDR1 DFQATT, CDR2 SNEGSKA (reference sequence).

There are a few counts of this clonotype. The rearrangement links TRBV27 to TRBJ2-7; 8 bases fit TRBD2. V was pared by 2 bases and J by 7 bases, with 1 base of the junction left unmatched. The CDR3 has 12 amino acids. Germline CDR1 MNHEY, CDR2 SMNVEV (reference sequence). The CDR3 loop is CASSLRGGEQYV. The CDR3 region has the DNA TGTGCCAGCAGTTTACGGGGGGGAGAGCAGTACGTC.

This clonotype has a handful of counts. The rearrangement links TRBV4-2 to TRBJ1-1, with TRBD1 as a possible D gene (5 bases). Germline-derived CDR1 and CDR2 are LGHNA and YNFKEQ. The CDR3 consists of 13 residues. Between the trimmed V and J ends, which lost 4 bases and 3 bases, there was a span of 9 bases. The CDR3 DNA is TGTGCCAGCAGCCGGGTCAGGGACACTGAAGCTTTCTTT. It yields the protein CASSRVRDTEAFF.

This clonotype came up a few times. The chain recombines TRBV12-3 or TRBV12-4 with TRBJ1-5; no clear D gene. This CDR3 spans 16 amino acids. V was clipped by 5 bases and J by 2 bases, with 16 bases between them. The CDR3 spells CASSGQTPPGNQPQHF. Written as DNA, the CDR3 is TGTGCCAGCAGTGGCCAGACCCCCCCGGGCAATCAGCCCCAGCATTTT.

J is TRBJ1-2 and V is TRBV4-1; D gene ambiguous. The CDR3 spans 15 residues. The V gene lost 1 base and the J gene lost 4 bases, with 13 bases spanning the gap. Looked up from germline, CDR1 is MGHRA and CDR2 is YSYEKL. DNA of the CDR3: TGCGCCAGCAGCCAAGTCGTTAAGCCCCGCTATGGCTACACCTTC. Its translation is CASSQVVKPRYGYTF.

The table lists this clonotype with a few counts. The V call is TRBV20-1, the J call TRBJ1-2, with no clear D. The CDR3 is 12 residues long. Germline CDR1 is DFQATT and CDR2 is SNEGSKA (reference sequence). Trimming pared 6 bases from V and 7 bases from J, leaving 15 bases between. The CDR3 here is CSAGPGWGGYTF. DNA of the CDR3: TGCAGTGCCGGCCCCGGTTGGGGTGGCTACACCTTC.

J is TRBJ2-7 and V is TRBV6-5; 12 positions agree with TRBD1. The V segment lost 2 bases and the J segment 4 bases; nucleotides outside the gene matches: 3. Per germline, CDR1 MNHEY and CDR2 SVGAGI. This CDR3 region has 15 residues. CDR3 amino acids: CASSYRDRGLYEQYF. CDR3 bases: TGTGCCAGCAGTTACCGGGACAGGGGGCTTTACGAGCAGTACTTC.

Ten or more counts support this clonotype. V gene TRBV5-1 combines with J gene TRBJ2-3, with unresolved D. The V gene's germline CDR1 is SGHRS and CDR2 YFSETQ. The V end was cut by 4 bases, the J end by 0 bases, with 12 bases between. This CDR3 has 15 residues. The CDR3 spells CASSDTSTSTDTQYF. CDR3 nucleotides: TGCGCCAGCAGCGACACGTCGACCAGCACAGATACGCAGTATTTT.

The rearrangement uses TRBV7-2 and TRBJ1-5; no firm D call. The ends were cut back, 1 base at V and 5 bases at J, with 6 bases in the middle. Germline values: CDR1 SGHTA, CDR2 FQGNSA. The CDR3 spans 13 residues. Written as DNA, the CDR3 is TGTGCCAGCAGCTTAGTAACCTATCAGCCCCAGCATTTT. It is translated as CASSLVTYQPQHF.

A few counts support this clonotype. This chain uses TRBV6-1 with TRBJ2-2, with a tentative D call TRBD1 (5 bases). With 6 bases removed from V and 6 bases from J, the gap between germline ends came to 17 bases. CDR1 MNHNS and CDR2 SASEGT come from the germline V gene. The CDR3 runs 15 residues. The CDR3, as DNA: TGTGCCAGCAGAGGGGAACATAGGAAGGCCGGGGAGCTGTTTTTT. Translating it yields CASRGEHRKAGELFF.

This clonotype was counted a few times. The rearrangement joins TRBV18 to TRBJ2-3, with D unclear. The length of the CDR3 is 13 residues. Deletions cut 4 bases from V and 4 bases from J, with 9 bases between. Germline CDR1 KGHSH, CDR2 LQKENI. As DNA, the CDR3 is TGTGCCAGCTCACGACCGGCTCCAGATACGCAGTATTTT. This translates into CASSRPAPDTQYF.

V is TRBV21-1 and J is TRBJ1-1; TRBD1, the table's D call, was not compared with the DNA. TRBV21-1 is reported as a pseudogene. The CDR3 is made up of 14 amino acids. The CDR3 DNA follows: TGTGCCAGCAGCGGGGACAGGGGAGGCACTGAAGCTTTCTTT. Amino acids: CASSGDRGGTEAFF.